This T cell receptor beta chain comes out of a study of response to subunit inactivated influenza vaccine. General study findings and limits: The study's authors posited that every seasonal influenza vaccination enlists few new T cells.

With 6 bases removed from V and 4 bases from J, the gap between germline ends came to 9 bases. This CDR3 spans 13 amino acids. Each CDR3 protein is one row after TCRdb ran MiXCR on the RT-PCR reads. The sample contains more than 700,000 distinct CDR3 sequences, about 20% of which appear only once. This clonotype was detected many times. Its specificity is not known. The sequencing used PBMCs from blood, collected more than 4 days after vaccination. This TCR was recovered from a man between 45 and 60 years old who received an inactivated influenza vaccine. The rearrangement links TRBV12-3 or TRBV12-4 to TRBJ2-2, with unresolved D. The CDR3 nucleotides are TGTGCCAGCAGCCTGCGTCGCACCGGGGAGCTGTTTTTT. This sequence encodes CASSLRRTGELFF.